The clone carrying this T cell receptor beta chain has ten or more counts. The antigen remains unidentified. The record originates from a study of molecular identifiers for immune sequencing clone quantification. Study observations and caveats: Clonotypes topping 20 RNA copies carried over 97% of effector molecules but under 1% of naive ones. Shared barcodes on identical TCR molecules could underestimate the sizes of highly expanded clones.

TCRdb redid the calling of the PCR reads with MiXCR, one entry per CDR3 protein. Among hundreds of thousands of distinct CDR3 sequences listed, roughly 25% were seen once. The CDR3 runs 13 residues. Germline loops: CDR1 SGHKS, CDR2 YYEKEE (reference sequence). V shed 4 bases and J shed 8 bases, with 13 bases lying between them. Sequenced input: naive CD8+ T cells from blood, with Jurkat cell RNA spiked in. Specified subset: FACS-sorted CD8+CD4-CCR7+CD45RA+ naive T cells. This sequence joins TRBV5-5 and TRBJ1-5; D possibly corresponds to TRBD1 (5 bases). The receptor was isolated from a human donor in good health. Some libraries in this study had Jurkat cell RNA spiked in. CDR3: CASSAQGYEPQHF. In DNA form, the CDR3 reads TGTGCCAGCAGCGCGCAGGGATACGAGCCCCAGCATTTT.